A single sample is the source of the 8 T cell receptor beta chains below, sequenced in a study of blood T cell repertoires in COVID-19. Produced via immunoSEQ multiplex PCR; TCRdb's table is partial and in-frame only. Of tens of thousands of clones listed, approximately 92% were seen once; the top ten hold 3.5% to 5.5%. The sequencing sample was made of peripheral blood. These receptors came from a man aged 45-65 years with active COVID-19.

J is TRBJ1-3 and V is TRBV25-1; D gene unclear. V was cut by 8 bases and J by 0 bases, with 11 bases left in between. Per germline, CDR1 MGHDK and CDR2 SYGVNS. The CDR3 is 14 amino acids. The DNA of the CDR3 is TGTGCCAGCCCTAACAGATACTCTGGAAACACCATATATTTT. Translation: CASPNRYSGNTIYF.

This chain links TRBV7-8 with TRBJ2-7, with 9 bases lining up with TRBD2. Germline-derived CDR1 and CDR2 are SGHVS and FQNEAQ. The CDR3 has 14 residues. The ends lost 6 bases at V and 1 base at J; junction bases unmatched: 4. CDR3 residues: CASRGGRGSYEQYF. CDR3 DNA: TGTGCCAGCAGAGGCGGGAGGGGTTCCTACGAGCAGTACTTC.

This chain uses TRBV5-6 with TRBJ2-1, with 9 bases aligning to TRBD1. The CDR3 totals 16 residues. V lost 2 bases and J lost 7; bases outside the gene matches: 10. The germline V gene encodes CDR1 SGHDT and CDR2 YYEEEE. In DNA form, the CDR3 reads TGTGCCAGCAGCTTCTTCCGGGACAGGGCAGGGAATGAGCAGTTCTTC. This encodes CASSFFRDRAGNEQFF.

This clone has only one observation. This chain links TRBV5-1 with TRBJ2-2; D is perhaps TRBD2 (5 bases). The germline V gene has CDR1 SGHRS and CDR2 YFSETQ. V was clipped by 0 bases and J by 1 base, with 10 bases between them. The CDR3 totals 16 residues. As DNA, the CDR3 is TGCGCCAGCAGCTTGGCGAGCGGACGGAACACCGGGGAGCTGTTTTTT. This codes for CASSLASGRNTGELFF.

V and J are TRBV6-5 and TRBJ1-2; maybe TRBD1 (5 bases). Per the germline V gene, CDR1 is MNHEY and CDR2 is SVGAGI. V lost 3 bases and J 1 base, leaving 12 bases between the germline ends. CDR3 length: 15 residues. In DNA form, the CDR3 reads TGTGCCAGCAGTTATAGGGGCCAGTTTAACTATGGCTACACCTTC. Translating it yields CASSYRGQFNYGYTF.

This clone occurred a few times. The chain joins TRBV24-1 to TRBJ1-5, with TRBD1 identical over 9 bases. V dropped 6 bases and J dropped 6; count of bases not matched to a gene: 8. Germline CDR1 is KGHDR and CDR2 is SFDVKD. This CDR3 region has 15 residues. The CDR3 DNA sequence: TGTGCCACCAGTCCCCGTACAGGGGGCTTTCAGCCCCAGCATTTT. The encoded protein is CATSPRTGGFQPQHF.

This chain uses TRBV30 with TRBJ2-5; tentatively, D is TRBD1 (5 bases). This CDR3 is built from 13 residues. Trimming took off 2 bases at V and 2 bases at J, with 9 bases between the two ends. CDR1 and CDR2 (germline): GTSNPN, SVGIG (reference sequence). The CDR3 nucleotides are TGTGCCTGGAGTATCAGGGAACAAGAGACCCAGTACTTC. This translates into CAWSIREQETQYF.

This chain links TRBV7-9 with TRBJ1-4; no reliable D call. The CDR3 loop spans 12 amino acids. In germline, CDR1 is SEHNR, CDR2 FQNEAQ (reference sequence). The germline V and J ends were trimmed by 3 bases and 7 bases, with 6 bases remaining between them. CDR3 bases: TGTGCCAGCAGCTTCCGGGGTGAAAAACTGTTTTTT. Its protein product is CASSFRGEKLFF.